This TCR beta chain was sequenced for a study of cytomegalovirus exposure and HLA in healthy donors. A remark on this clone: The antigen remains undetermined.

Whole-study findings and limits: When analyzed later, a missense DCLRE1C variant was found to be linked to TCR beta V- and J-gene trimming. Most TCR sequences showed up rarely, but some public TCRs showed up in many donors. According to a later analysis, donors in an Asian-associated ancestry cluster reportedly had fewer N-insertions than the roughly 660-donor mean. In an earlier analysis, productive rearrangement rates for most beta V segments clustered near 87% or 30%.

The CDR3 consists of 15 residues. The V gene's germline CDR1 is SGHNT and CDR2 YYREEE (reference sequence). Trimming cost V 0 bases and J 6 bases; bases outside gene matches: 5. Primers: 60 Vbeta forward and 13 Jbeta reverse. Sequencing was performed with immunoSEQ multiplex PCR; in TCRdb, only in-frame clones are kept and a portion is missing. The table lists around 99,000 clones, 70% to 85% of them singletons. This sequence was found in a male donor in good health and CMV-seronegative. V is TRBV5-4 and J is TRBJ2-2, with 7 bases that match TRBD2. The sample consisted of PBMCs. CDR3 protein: CASSLDGGRAGELFF. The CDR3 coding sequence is TGTGCCAGCAGCTTGGATGGCGGGAGAGCCGGGGAGCTGTTTTTT.